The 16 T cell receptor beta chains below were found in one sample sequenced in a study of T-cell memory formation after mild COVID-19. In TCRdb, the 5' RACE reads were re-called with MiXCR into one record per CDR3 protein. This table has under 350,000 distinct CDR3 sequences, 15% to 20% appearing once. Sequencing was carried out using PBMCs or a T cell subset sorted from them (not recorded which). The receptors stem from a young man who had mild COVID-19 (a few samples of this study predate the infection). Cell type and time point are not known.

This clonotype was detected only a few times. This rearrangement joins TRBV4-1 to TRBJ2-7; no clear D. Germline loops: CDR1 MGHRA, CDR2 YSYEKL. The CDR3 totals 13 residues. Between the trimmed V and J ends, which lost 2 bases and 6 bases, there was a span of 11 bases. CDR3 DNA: TGCGCCAGCAGCCAAAGTATTGTGGGCGAGCAGTACTTC. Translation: CASSQSIVGEQYF.

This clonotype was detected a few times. This CDR3 is CASSKQLQETQYF. The CDR3 DNA reads as TGTGCCAGCAGCAAACAGCTCCAAGAGACCCAGTACTTC. The chain uses TRBV6-5 and TRBJ2-5; D not resolved. Trimming shortened V by 6 bases and J by 1 base, and 9 bases separated the two germline ends. Germline lookup yields CDR1 MNHEY and CDR2 SVGAGI. This CDR3 comprises 13 residues.

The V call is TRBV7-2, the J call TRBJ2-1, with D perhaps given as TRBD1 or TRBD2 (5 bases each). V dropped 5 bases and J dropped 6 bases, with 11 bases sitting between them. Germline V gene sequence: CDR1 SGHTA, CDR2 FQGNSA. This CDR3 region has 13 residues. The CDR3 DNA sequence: TGTGCCAGCAGCCCACAGGCGGGCAATGAGCAGTTCTTC. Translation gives CASSPQAGNEQFF.

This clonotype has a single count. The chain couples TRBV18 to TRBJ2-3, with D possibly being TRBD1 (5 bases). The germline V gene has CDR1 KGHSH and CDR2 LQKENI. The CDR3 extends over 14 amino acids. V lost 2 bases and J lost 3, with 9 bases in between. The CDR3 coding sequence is TGTGCCAGCTCACCATCAGGGAAGACAGATACGCAGTATTTT. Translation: CASSPSGKTDTQYF.

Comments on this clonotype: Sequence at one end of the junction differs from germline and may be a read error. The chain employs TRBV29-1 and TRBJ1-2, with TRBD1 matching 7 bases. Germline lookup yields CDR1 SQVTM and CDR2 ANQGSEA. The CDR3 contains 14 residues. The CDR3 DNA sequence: TGCAGCGTTGTGTACGTGACAGGGCTCCCTACTGGAGGTTTC. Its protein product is CSVVYVTGLPTGGF. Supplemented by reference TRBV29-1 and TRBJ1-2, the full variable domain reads SAVISQKPSRDICQRGTSLTIQCQVDSQVTMMFWYRQQPGQSLTLIATANQGSEATYESGFVIDKFPISRPNLTFSTLTVSNMSPEDSSIYLCSVVYVTGLPTGGFGSGTRLTVV.

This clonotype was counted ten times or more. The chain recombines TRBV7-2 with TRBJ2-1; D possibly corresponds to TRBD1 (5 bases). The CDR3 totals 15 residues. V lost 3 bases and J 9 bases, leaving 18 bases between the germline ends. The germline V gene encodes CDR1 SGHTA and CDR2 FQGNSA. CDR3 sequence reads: CASSFQPDIYSEQFF. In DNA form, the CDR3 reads TGTGCCAGCAGCTTTCAACCGGACATCTATAGTGAGCAGTTCTTC.

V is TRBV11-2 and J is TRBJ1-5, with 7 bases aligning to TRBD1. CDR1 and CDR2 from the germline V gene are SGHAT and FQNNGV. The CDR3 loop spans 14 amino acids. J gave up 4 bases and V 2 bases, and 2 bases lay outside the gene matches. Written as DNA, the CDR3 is TGTGCCAGCAGCTTACTACAGGGGAATCAGCCCCAGCATTTT. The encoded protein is CASSLLQGNQPQHF.

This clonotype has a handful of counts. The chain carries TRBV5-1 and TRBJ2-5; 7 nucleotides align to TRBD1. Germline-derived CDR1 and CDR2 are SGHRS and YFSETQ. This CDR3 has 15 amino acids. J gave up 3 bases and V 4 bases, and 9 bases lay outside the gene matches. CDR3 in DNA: TGCGCCAGCAGCCGGATTGACAGGGATGAAGAGACCCAGTACTTC. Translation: CASSRIDRDEETQYF.

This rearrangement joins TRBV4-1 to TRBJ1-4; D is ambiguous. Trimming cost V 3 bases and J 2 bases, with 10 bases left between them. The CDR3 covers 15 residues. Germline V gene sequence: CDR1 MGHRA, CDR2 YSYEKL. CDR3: CASSHRSSTNEKLFF. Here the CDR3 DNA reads TGCGCCAGCAGCCATCGATCCAGCACTAATGAAAAACTGTTTTTT.

CDR3 sequence: CASSGGAASYNEQFF. CDR3 nucleotide sequence: TGTGCCAGCAGTGGAGGGGCGGCATCCTACAATGAGCAGTTCTTC. The chain is built from TRBV7-6 and TRBJ2-1, with a weak D call TRBD2 (6 bases). The germline CDR1 and CDR2 sequences are SGHVS and FNYEAQ. The CDR3 extends over 15 amino acids. The germline V and J ends were trimmed by 6 bases and 1 base, with 13 bases remaining between them.

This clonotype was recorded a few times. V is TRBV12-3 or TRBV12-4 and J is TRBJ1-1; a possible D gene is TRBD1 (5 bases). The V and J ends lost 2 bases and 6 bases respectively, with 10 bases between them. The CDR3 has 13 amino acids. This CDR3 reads CASSLNFRAEAFF. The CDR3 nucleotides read TGTGCCAGCAGTTTAAATTTCAGGGCTGAAGCTTTCTTT.

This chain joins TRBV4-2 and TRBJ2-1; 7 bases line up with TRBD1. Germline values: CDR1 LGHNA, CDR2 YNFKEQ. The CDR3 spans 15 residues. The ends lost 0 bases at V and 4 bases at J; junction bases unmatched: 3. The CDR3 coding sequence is TGTGCCAGCAGCCAAGAGGGACAGTTTTACAATGAGCAGTTCTTC. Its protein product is CASSQEGQFYNEQFF.

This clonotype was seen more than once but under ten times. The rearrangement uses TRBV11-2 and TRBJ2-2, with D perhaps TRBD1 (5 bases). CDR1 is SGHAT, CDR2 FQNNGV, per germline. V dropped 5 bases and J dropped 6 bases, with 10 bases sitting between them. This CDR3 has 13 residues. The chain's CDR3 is CASSRSGPGELFF. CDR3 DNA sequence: TGTGCCAGCAGCCGTTCAGGGCCCGGGGAGCTGTTTTTT.

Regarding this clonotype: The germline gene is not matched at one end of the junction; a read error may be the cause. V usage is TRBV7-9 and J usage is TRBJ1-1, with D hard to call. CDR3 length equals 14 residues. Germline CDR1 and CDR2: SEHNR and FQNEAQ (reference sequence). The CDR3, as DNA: TGTTCCAGCAGCGAGGGCGCAGGAAGCACTGAAGCTTTCTTT. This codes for CSSSEGAGSTEAFF.

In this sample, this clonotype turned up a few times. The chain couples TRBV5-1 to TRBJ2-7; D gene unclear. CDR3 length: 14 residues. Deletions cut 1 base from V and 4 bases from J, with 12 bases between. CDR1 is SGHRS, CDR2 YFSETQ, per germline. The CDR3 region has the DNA TGCGCCAGCAGCTTGTCCCCCTCCCGGTACGAGCAGTACGTC. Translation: CASSLSPSRYEQYV.

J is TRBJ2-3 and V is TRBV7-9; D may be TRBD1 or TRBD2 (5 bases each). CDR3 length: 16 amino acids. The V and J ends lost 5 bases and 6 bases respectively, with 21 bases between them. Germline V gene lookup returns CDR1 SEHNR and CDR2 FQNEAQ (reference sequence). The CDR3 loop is CASSPPPGRPRDTQYF. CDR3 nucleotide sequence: TGTGCCAGCAGCCCCCCCCCGGGACGCCCAAGGGATACGCAGTATTTT. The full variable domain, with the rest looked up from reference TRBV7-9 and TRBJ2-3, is DTGVSQNPRHKITKRGQNVTFRCDPISEHNRLYWYRQTLGQGPEFLTYFQNEAQLEKSRLLSDRFSAERPKGSFSTLEIQRTEQGDSAMYLCASSPPPGRPRDTQYFGPGTRLTVL.